This T cell receptor beta chain comes out of a study of T cells in tuberculosis. Study summary: CD1B tetramers identified T cells specific for mycobacterial lipid GMM.

V shed 9 bases, J shed 8 bases, and the junction held 10 bases outside the gene matches. Germline loops: CDR1 SGDLS, CDR2 YYNGEE. The CDR3 has 14 amino acids. The assay was immunoSEQ multiplex PCR, and TCRdb's table has in-frame clones only and misses some. This sample has 29,000 or so clones; more than 85% occur once, and the top ten carry less than 5.5%. The receptor comes from a donor aged 5 to 30 with latent tuberculosis or without tuberculosis infection. The chain links TRBV9 to TRBJ2-1, with 11 bases identical to TRBD2. The specimen sequenced was PBMCs. The CDR3: CATSTSGATDEQFF. The DNA of the CDR3 is TGTGCCACGTCGACTAGCGGGGCTACGGATGAGCAGTTCTTC. Full variable domain (rest looked up from reference TRBV9 and TRBJ2-1): DSGVTQTPKHLITATGQRVTLRCSPRSGDLSVYWYQQSLDQGLQFLIQYYNGEERAKGNILERFSAQQFPDLHSELNLSSLELGDSALYFCATSTSGATDEQFFGPGTRLTVL.